Each of the 14 T cell receptor beta chains below was sequenced from the same sample in a study of PD-1 blockade in classical Hodgkin lymphoma. Assay used: immunoSEQ multiplex PCR; TCRdb lists only in-frame clones, some missing. The repertoire holds roughly 18,000 clones, with more than 70% as singletons. The time point denotes: cycle 4 day 1 (C4D1), after more than five weeks of nivolumab. Following autologous stem cell transplantation, relapse occurred in every patient, and exposure to brentuximab vedotin varied. The source was peripheral blood mononuclear cells (PBMCs), collected before the fourth cycle of nivolumab. The receptors here all came from a human donor with classical Hodgkin lymphoma.

The rearrangement uses TRBV7-9 and TRBJ2-5; maybe TRBD2 (6 bases). Germline V CDR1 and CDR2: SEHNR, FQNEAQ (reference sequence). CDR3 length: 17 residues. V was shortened by 1 base and J by 1 base, with 16 bases between the two germline ends. As DNA, the CDR3 is TGTGCCAGCAGCTTAGGAAAAGGAGGGAGGCTCCAAGAGACCCAGTACTTC. Protein sequence: CASSLGKGGRLQETQYF.

This CDR3 is CASSPSLGGIQYEQYF. CDR3 bases: TGTGCCAGCAGTCCCTCCCTAGGAGGGATCCAATACGAGCAGTACTTC. V is TRBV27 and J is TRBJ2-7, with D possibly being TRBD2 (6 bases). The CDR3 contains 16 residues. Per germline, CDR1 MNHEY and CDR2 SMNVEV (reference sequence). V lost 5 bases to trimming and J lost 4 bases, with 21 bases between them.

This clone was observed a single time. This rearrangement joins TRBV7-8 to TRBJ1-1, with D unclear. CDR1 and CDR2 from the germline V gene are SGHVS and FQNEAQ. The germline V and J ends were trimmed by 4 bases and 3 bases, with 9 bases remaining between them. The length of the CDR3 is 13 residues. CDR3 sequence: CASSSELYTEAFF. The CDR3 DNA follows: TGTGCCAGCAGCTCAGAGCTCTACACTGAAGCTTTCTTT.

V usage is TRBV9 and J usage is TRBJ1-1; D might be TRBD1 (6 bases). The V and J ends lost 3 bases and 8 bases respectively, with 17 bases between them. The V gene's germline CDR1 is SGDLS and CDR2 YYNGEE. The CDR3 is 14 residues long. The DNA of the CDR3 is TGTGCCAGCAGCGCCAGTCCGACAGGATCCGAAGCTTTCTTT. Translated, it gives CASSASPTGSEAFF.

The genes are TRBV9 and TRBJ2-5; D is undetermined. CDR3 length: 13 residues. Deletions cut 4 bases from V and 5 bases from J, with 12 bases between. The germline V gene encodes CDR1 SGDLS and CDR2 YYNGEE. The CDR3 loop is CASSLAAGETQYF. Here the CDR3 DNA reads TGTGCCAGCAGCCTCGCAGCCGGTGAGACCCAGTACTTC.

The chain links TRBV6-4 to TRBJ1-5; 8 bases line up with TRBD1. Germline assignment: CDR1 MRHNA and CDR2 SNTAGT. The trim removed 10 bases at V and 2 bases at J, leaving 13 bases unmatched. This CDR3 contains 16 residues. CDR3 in amino acids: CATYTGTGRGNQPQHF. CDR3 bases: TGTGCCACCTATACCGGGACAGGTAGGGGCAATCAGCCCCAGCATTTT.

V and J are TRBV7-6 and TRBJ2-1; the match to TRBD1 covers 8 bases. From germline, CDR1 is SGHVS and CDR2 FNYEAQ. V was pared by 5 bases and J by 3 bases, with 9 bases of the junction left unmatched. The CDR3 is made up of 16 amino acids. The CDR3 reads CASSPQTGVGYNEQFF. The CDR3 DNA reads as TGTGCCAGCAGCCCCCAGACAGGGGTAGGCTACAATGAGCAGTTCTTC.

This chain links TRBV6-1 with TRBJ1-3; D gene ambiguous. Trimming removed 3 bases from V and 6 bases from J, with 15 bases in between. Germline lookup yields CDR1 MNHNS and CDR2 SASEGT. The CDR3 spans 15 residues. CDR3 coding DNA: TGTGCCAGCAGTGACACTGGGTTTCTGGAAAACACCATATATTTT. Protein product: CASSDTGFLENTIYF.

The V and J genes are TRBV2 and TRBJ2-1; 8 nucleotides align to TRBD1. V was pared by 5 bases and J by 0 bases, with 18 bases of the junction left unmatched. Germline V gene lookup returns CDR1 SNHLY and CDR2 FYNNEI. There are 20 residues in the CDR3. Here the CDR3 reads CASSTPTGARITGSYNEQFF. The CDR3 DNA reads TGTGCCAGCAGTACGCCGACAGGGGCACGAATCACCGGCTCCTACAATGAGCAGTTCTTC. Full variable domain (missing parts from reference TRBV2 and TRBJ2-1): EPEVTQTPSHQVTQMGQEVILRCVPISNHLYFYWYRQILGQKVEFLVSFYNNEISEKSEIFDDQFSVERPDGSNFTLKIRSTKLEDSAMYFCASSTPTGARITGSYNEQFFGPGTRLTVL.

The chain employs TRBV19 and TRBJ1-6; D is unclear. This CDR3 has 13 amino acids. V was cut by 6 bases and J by 7 bases, with 10 bases left in between. CDR1 and CDR2 (germline): LNHDA, SQIVND (reference sequence). The CDR3, as DNA: TGTGCCAGTAGACTCAATTACAATTCACCCCTCCACTTT. It yields the protein CASRLNYNSPLHF.

This clone appeared a few times. The chain links TRBV19 to TRBJ1-6; D is perhaps TRBD1 (6 bases). The V end was cut by 0 bases, the J end by 6 bases, with 12 bases between. The CDR3 has 16 amino acids. Germline V lookup: CDR1 LNHDA, CDR2 SQIVND (reference sequence). In DNA form, the CDR3 reads TGTGCCAGTAGTATAGATGGCACAGGGAGTAATTCACCCCTCCACTTT. It encodes CASSIDGTGSNSPLHF. The variable domain in full, completed from reference TRBV19 and TRBJ1-6, reads DGGITQSPKYLFRKEGQNVTLSCEQNLNHDAMYWYRQDPGQGLRLIYYSQIVNDFQKGDIAEGYSVSREKKESFPLTVTSAQKNPTAFYLCASSIDGTGSNSPLHFGNGTRLTVT.

The V gene is TRBV6-4, the J gene TRBJ2-1, with 10 bases identical to TRBD2. This CDR3 has 15 amino acids. CDR1 MRHNA and CDR2 SNTAGT come from the germline V gene. Germline trimming cut 3 bases from V and 6 bases from J; bases unmatched to any gene: 5. Here the CDR3 reads CASSESGGATNEQFF. CDR3 sequence (DNA): TGTGCCAGCAGTGAGAGCGGGGGGGCAACCAATGAGCAGTTCTTC.

This rearrangement joins TRBV6-1 to TRBJ1-1; possible D gene TRBD1, 5 bases. The ends were cut back, 6 bases at V and 5 bases at J, with 19 bases in the middle. The germline gives CDR1 MNHNS, CDR2 SASEGT. The CDR3 extends over 15 amino acids. The CDR3, as DNA: TGTGCCAGCAGCCCATCCCAGGGATTGGGGACTGAAGCTTTCTTT. Residues: CASSPSQGLGTEAFF.

V and J are TRBV9 and TRBJ2-5; 8 bases map to TRBD2. The CDR3 consists of 16 residues. Germline loops: CDR1 SGDLS, CDR2 YYNGEE. The trim removed 3 bases at V and 1 base at J, leaving 8 bases unmatched. In nucleotides, the CDR3 is TGTGCCAGCAGCGCAGTGCCGGGAGGGATCCAAGAGACCCAGTACTTC. It translates to CASSAVPGGIQETQYF. Variable domain in full (rest from reference TRBV9 and TRBJ2-5): DSGVTQTPKHLITATGQRVTLRCSPRSGDLSVYWYQQSLDQGLQFLIQYYNGEERAKGNILERFSAQQFPDLHSELNLSSLELGDSALYFCASSAVPGGIQETQYFGPGTRLLVL.